These 5 T cell receptor beta chains were sequenced from one sample in a study of Graves' ophthalmopathy and Graves' hyperthyroidism. The authors amplified TCR beta CDR3 regions, and they did so from RNA transcripts for repertoire sequencing. Scientists carried out first-round RT-PCR using HTBI primers and then a second-round multiplex PCR. Using its own MiXCR run on the multiplex PCR reads, TCRdb lists one record per CDR3 protein. The table records 400,000 to 450,000 distinct CDR3 sequences, about 21% of them present only once. Sequencing was performed on peripheral blood. The origin of the receptors is a woman in her late teens or twenties with stable Graves' hyperthyroidism.

The chain is built from TRBV15 and TRBJ1-5; 10 nucleotides match TRBD1. The V segment lost 5 bases and the J segment 3 bases; nucleotides outside the gene matches: 7. The CDR3 runs to 16 residues. Germline values: CDR1 LNHNV, CDR2 YYDKDF (reference sequence). The CDR3 DNA is TGTGCCACCAGCGCGTGGGACAGGGGCCTCAATCAGCCCCAGCATTTT. Its translation: CATSAWDRGLNQPQHF.

A note on this clonotype: A much larger clone lies a single base off, so this may be a read error. The rearrangement links TRBV27 to TRBJ1-1; D is unclear. V gave up 0 bases and J gave up 5 bases, with 10 bases separating them. Germline loops: CDR1 MNHEY, CDR2 SMNVEV (reference sequence). The CDR3 length is 14 residues. CDR3 in amino acids: CASSLSGYGTEAFF. The CDR3 region has the DNA TGTGCCAGCAGTTTATCGGGGTATGGGACTGAAGCTTTCTTT.

This clonotype was seen repeatedly, ten times or more. The chain has TRBV19 and TRBJ2-7, with D perhaps matching TRBD1 or TRBD2 (6 bases each). The germline V gene has CDR1 LNHDA and CDR2 SQIVND (reference sequence). The CDR3 sequence is 14 residues long. V dropped 3 bases and J dropped 2 bases, with 11 bases sitting between them. This CDR3 is CASSMKGGPYEQYF. DNA for the CDR3: TGTGCCAGTAGTATGAAGGGGGGTCCCTACGAGCAGTACTTC.

To note about this clonotype: The junction does not match germline at one end; this may be a read error. This chain uses TRBV11-2 with TRBJ2-4; a weak D match, TRBD1 (6 bases). In germline, CDR1 is SGHAT, CDR2 FQNNGV. The CDR3 spans 15 residues. In DNA, the CDR3 is TGTGCCAGCAGCTGGTCGGGACACCAAAAAAACATTAAGTACTTC. It codes for CASSWSGHQKNIKYF.

This clonotype has at least ten counts. The CDR3 is CSASSGRVTEAFF. Written as DNA, the CDR3 is TGCAGTGCTAGTTCGGGCAGGGTCACTGAAGCTTTCTTT. The V gene is TRBV20-1, the J gene TRBJ1-1, with D perhaps TRBD1 (5 bases). Trimming shortened V by 3 bases and J by 4 bases, and 12 bases separated the two germline ends. CDR3 length: 13 amino acids. Germline V CDR1 and CDR2: DFQATT, SNEGSKA (reference sequence).